The 2 T cell receptor beta chains in this list originate from one sample, sequenced in a study of cytomegalovirus exposure and HLA in healthy donors. Researchers ran the PCR with 60 Vbeta and 13 Jbeta primers. Data came from immunoSEQ multiplex PCR; TCRdb stores just in-frame clones and leaves some out. The table shows about 140,000 clones, with roughly four fifths occurring only once. The sequenced sample consisted of PBMCs. These receptors originate from a woman aged 45-59 years in good health and CMV-seronegative.

The genes are TRBV7-6 and TRBJ2-7; perhaps TRBD1 as D (6 bases). Germline CDR1 reads SGHVS; CDR2 reads FNYEAQ. The CDR3 extends over 15 amino acids. The V and J ends lost 5 bases and 2 bases respectively, with 16 bases between them. Here the CDR3 reads CASSPETGTPYEQYF. The DNA for the CDR3 is TGTGCCAGCAGCCCAGAAACCGGGACACCCTACGAGCAGTACTTC.

This clone was counted only a few times. This sequence joins TRBV4-3 and TRBJ1-1; D ambiguous. This CDR3 is built from 13 residues. Germline V gives CDR1 LGHNA, CDR2 YSLEER. V gave up 2 bases and J gave up 3 bases, with 7 bases separating them. The CDR3 region is CASSQNGDTEAFF. DNA for the CDR3: TGCGCCAGCAGCCAAAACGGGGACACTGAAGCTTTCTTT.